A few counts support the clone carrying this T cell receptor (beta chain). These data belong to a study of blood T cell repertoires in COVID-19. Whole-study context: From the United States, Italy and Spain came samples of acute and convalescent COVID-19. Nucleic acid was either cDNA or gDNA, and it came from T cells, B-cell-depleted T cells, or PBMCs.

Losses at the gene ends were 2 bases for V and 7 bases for J; bases not matched to a gene: 7. The V gene's germline CDR1 is MNHNY and CDR2 SVGAGI (reference sequence). The CDR3 is 14 amino acids. Produced via immunoSEQ multiplex PCR; TCRdb's table is partial and in-frame only. Among 150,000 to 200,000 clones listed, about 80% were seen once. This sequence was found in a woman between 40 and 55 years old with COVID-19, enrolled during active disease. The source material was peripheral blood. The chain recombines TRBV6-6 with TRBJ1-2, with 7 nucleotides matching TRBD1. CDR3 sequence reads: CASSYPPTGPGYTF. The CDR3, as DNA: TGTGCCAGCAGTTACCCACCGACAGGGCCTGGCTACACCTTC.